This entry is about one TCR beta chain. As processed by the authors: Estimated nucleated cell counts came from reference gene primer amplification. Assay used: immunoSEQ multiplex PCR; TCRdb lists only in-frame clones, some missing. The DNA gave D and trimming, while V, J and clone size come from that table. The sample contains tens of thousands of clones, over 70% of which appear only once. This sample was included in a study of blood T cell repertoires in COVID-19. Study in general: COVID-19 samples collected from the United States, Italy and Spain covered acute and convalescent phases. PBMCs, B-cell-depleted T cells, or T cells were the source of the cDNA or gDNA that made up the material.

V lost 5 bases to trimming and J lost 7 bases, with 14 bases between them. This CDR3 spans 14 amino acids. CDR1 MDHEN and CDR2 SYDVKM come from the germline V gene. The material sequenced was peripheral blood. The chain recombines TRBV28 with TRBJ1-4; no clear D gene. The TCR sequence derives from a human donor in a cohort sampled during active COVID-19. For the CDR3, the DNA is TGTGCCAGCAGTGGGCGCTCACCCGGTGAAAAACTGTTTTTT. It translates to CASSGRSPGEKLFF. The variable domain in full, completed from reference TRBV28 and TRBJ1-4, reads DVKVTQSSRYLVKRTGEKVFLECVQDMDHENMFWYRQDPGLGLRLIYFSYDVKMKEKGDIPEGYSVSREKKERFSLILESASTNQTSMYLCASSGRSPGEKLFFGSGTQLSVL.